The T cell receptor beta chain described here comes from a study of cytomegalovirus exposure and HLA in healthy donors. Some clones are missing from TCRdb's copy, which holds only in-frame ones; the method was immunoSEQ multiplex PCR. The sample lists roughly 310,000 clones, roughly 88% occurring once. The CDR3 is 15 amino acids. V lost 6 bases to trimming and J lost 5 bases, with 17 bases between them. CDR1 and CDR2 from the germline V gene are LGHNT and FRNRAP. This chain connects TRBV12-5 to TRBJ2-4; weak D call: TRBD2 (6 bases). The material sequenced was PBMCs. This TCR came from a man between 25 and 39 years old in good health and CMV-seronegative. The CDR3 here is CASGRWGVGENIQYF. The CDR3 DNA sequence: TGTGCTAGTGGCCGGTGGGGGGTTGGCGAAAACATTCAGTACTTC. Full variable domain (missing parts from reference TRBV12-5 and TRBJ2-4): DARVTQTPRHKVTEMGQEVTMRCQPILGHNTVFWYRQTMMQGLELLAYFRNRAPLDDSGMPKDRFSAEMPDATLATLKIQPSEPRDSAVYFCASGRWGVGENIQYFGAGTRLSVL.